These T cell receptor beta chains were read from a single sample in a study of T cell repertoires in cytomegalovirus infection. TCRdb reprocessed the reads with MiXCR, giving one entry per CDR3 protein. Counted here are 150,000 to 200,000 distinct CDR3 sequences, roughly 19% occurring once; the ten biggest clones make up 2.5% to 3%. Source material: PBMCs. Every receptor here comes from a human donor in good health (CMV status not recorded). Some clones in this sample may be carry-over from other donors' samples. Each CDR3 is given with its conserved first and last residue. The order of the fields is CDR3 DNA, CDR3 protein, J gene, clone size, D gene, V gene. D genes are given only for firm matches. Not every row has a clone size; where given, it reads once, few, many or a size class.

CDR3 DNA: TGTGCCAGCAGCCCGCATCCGGGCGCCAGCACAGATACGCAGTATTTT; CDR3 protein: CASSPHPGASTDTQYF; J gene: TRBJ2-3; clone size: many; D gene: -; V gene: TRBV7-9
CDR3 DNA: TGTGCCATCAGTGAGGGCACCGATAATTCACCCCTCCACTTT; CDR3 protein: CAISEGTDNSPLHF; J gene: TRBJ1-6; clone size: few; D gene: -; V gene: TRBV10-3
CDR3 DNA: TGTGCCAGCAGGTGGGACACCTACTTCAGCTCTGGGGCCAACGTCCTGACTTTC; CDR3 protein: CASRWDTYFSSGANVLTF; J gene: TRBJ2-6; clone size: many; D gene: -; V gene: TRBV12-3/TRBV12-4
CDR3 DNA: TGTGCCAGCAGCTTAGGGACAGAATATAGCTACACCTTC; CDR3 protein: CASSLGTEYSYTF; J gene: TRBJ1-2; clone size: -; D gene: TRBD1; V gene: TRBV7-3
CDR3 DNA: TGTGCCAGCAGTTTTCACCGGTTCGGGACTGAAGCTTTCTTT; CDR3 protein: CASSFHRFGTEAFF; J gene: TRBJ1-1; clone size: -; D gene: -; V gene: TRBV28
CDR3 DNA: TGTGCCAGCAGCTTAGGCCCGGGACCATCATCCCTTGAGCAGTTCTTC; CDR3 protein: CASSLGPGPSSLEQFF; J gene: TRBJ2-1; clone size: -; D gene: -; V gene: TRBV7-9
CDR3 DNA: TGCAGTGCTAGAGATTACGCCAAGCTAGCGGGAGTTGCTGTAGCAGGTGAGCAGTTCTTC; CDR3 protein: CSARDYAKLAGVAVAGEQFF; J gene: TRBJ2-1; clone size: -; D gene: TRBD2; V gene: TRBV20-1
CDR3 DNA: TGTGCCAGCAGCTTAATAGGGATAGCCTACGAGCAGTACTTC; CDR3 protein: CASSLIGIAYEQYF; J gene: TRBJ2-7; clone size: few; D gene: -; V gene: TRBV7-9
CDR3 DNA: TGTGCCAGCAGTTACCCCAGGAACCTCAATCAGCCCCAGCATTTT; CDR3 protein: CASSYPRNLNQPQHF; J gene: TRBJ1-5; clone size: -; D gene: -; V gene: TRBV6-6
CDR3 DNA: TGTGCCAGTAGTATGAATAGGGCCACTGAAGCTTTCTTT; CDR3 protein: CASSMNRATEAFF; J gene: TRBJ1-1; clone size: few; D gene: -; V gene: TRBV19
CDR3 DNA: TGTGCCAGCAGACTTCAGGGAGGATTGAACACTGAAGCTTTCTTT; CDR3 protein: CASRLQGGLNTEAFF; J gene: TRBJ1-1; clone size: few; D gene: -; V gene: TRBV12-3/TRBV12-4
CDR3 DNA: TGTGCCAGCAGCCCCTACACAGGGGGCGACACTGAAGCTTTCTTT; CDR3 protein: CASSPYTGGDTEAFF; J gene: TRBJ1-1; clone size: many; D gene: TRBD1; V gene: TRBV7-9
CDR3 DNA: TGTGCCAGCACCGAATACGCGAACACCGGGGAGCTGTTTTTT; CDR3 protein: CASTEYANTGELFF; J gene: TRBJ2-2; clone size: many; D gene: -; V gene: TRBV7-2
CDR3 DNA: TGTGCCAGCAGCCCGCCGACGGGTACCTACAATGAGCAGTTCTTC; CDR3 protein: CASSPPTGTYNEQFF; J gene: TRBJ2-1; clone size: many; D gene: -; V gene: TRBV7-2
CDR3 DNA: TGTGCCAGCAGCTTAACCCCGACAGACGGTGAAAAACTGTTTTTT; CDR3 protein: CASSLTPTDGEKLFF; J gene: TRBJ1-4; clone size: many; D gene: -; V gene: TRBV7-3
CDR3 DNA: TGTGCCAGCAGCTTCCGGGACAGGGGATCCTACGAGCAGTACTTC; CDR3 protein: CASSFRDRGSYEQYF; J gene: TRBJ2-7; clone size: many; D gene: TRBD1; V gene: TRBV7-2
CDR3 DNA: TGTGCCAGCAGCTGGGGGGGGGCGGTATCATTCGAGCAGTTCTTC; CDR3 protein: CASSWGGAVSFEQFF; J gene: TRBJ2-1; clone size: many; D gene: -; V gene: TRBV7-2
CDR3 DNA: TGTGCCAGCAGTGAACCTAGCGGGGGGGTGGATACGCAGTATTTT; CDR3 protein: CASSEPSGGVDTQYF; J gene: TRBJ2-3; clone size: -; D gene: TRBD2; V gene: TRBV2
CDR3 DNA: TGTGCCAGCAGCTTCACAGGGACAAATGAGCAGTTCTTC; CDR3 protein: CASSFTGTNEQFF; J gene: TRBJ2-1; clone size: once; D gene: -; V gene: TRBV11-2
CDR3 DNA: TGTGCCAGCAGCTTGATGGGCGAGAGCGAGCAGTACTTC; CDR3 protein: CASSLMGESEQYF; J gene: TRBJ2-7; clone size: -; D gene: -; V gene: TRBV5-5